This entry lists 29 T cell receptor beta chains sequenced from one sample in a study of blood T cell repertoires in COVID-19. This table comes from immunoSEQ multiplex PCR, and its TCRdb copy is limited to in-frame clones, with some not included. The table records 200,000 to 300,000 clones, roughly 80% of them present only once. The source material was peripheral blood. The source of these receptors is a man at least 80 years old with acute or convalescent COVID-19.

The chain combines TRBV19 with TRBJ2-1; D gene uncertain. The CDR3 loop spans 11 amino acids. Trimming pared 3 bases from V and 11 bases from J, leaving 8 bases between. Germline CDR1 reads LNHDA; CDR2 reads SQIVND (reference sequence). CDR3 protein: CASSIGQKQFF. In DNA, the CDR3 is TGTGCCAGTAGTATTGGCCAGAAGCAGTTCTTC. The complete variable domain, with remaining parts taken from reference TRBV19 and TRBJ2-1, reads DGGITQSPKYLFRKEGQNVTLSCEQNLNHDAMYWYRQDPGQGLRLIYYSQIVNDFQKGDIAEGYSVSREKKESFPLTVTSAQKNPTAFYLCASSIGQKQFFGPGTRLTVL.

V and J are TRBV7-8 and TRBJ2-7; weak D call: TRBD1 (6 bases). The CDR3 has 13 residues. Trimming took off 1 base at V and 3 bases at J, with 7 bases between the two ends. Germline CDR1 is SGHVS and CDR2 is FQNEAQ. The CDR3 is CASSLVDSYEQYF. CDR3 bases: TGTGCCAGCAGCTTAGTGGACAGCTACGAGCAGTACTTC.

The CDR3 DNA is TGTGCCAGCAGCGAGGGACAGTTCTTTGGAAACACCATATATTTT. It is translated as CASSEGQFFGNTIYF. V is TRBV7-9 and J is TRBJ1-3; TRBD1 aligns across 7 bases. V gave up 5 bases and J gave up 3 bases; unmatched junction bases: 7. The CDR3 runs to 15 residues. The germline V gene has CDR1 SEHNR and CDR2 FQNEAQ (reference sequence).

The chain couples TRBV7-3 to TRBJ2-7; D ambiguous. The V end lost 3 bases, the J end lost 1 base, and 7 bases lay between the germline ends. The V gene's germline CDR1 is SGHTA and CDR2 FQGTGA. The CDR3 has 13 residues. In DNA, the CDR3 is TGTGCCAGCAGCTTCACGGAGTCCTACGAGCAGTACTTC. It translates to CASSFTESYEQYF.

This chain connects TRBV11-3 to TRBJ2-2; 10 bases are shared with TRBD1. The CDR3 sequence is 17 residues long. The germline CDR1 and CDR2 sequences are SGHNT and YENEEA. V lost 1 base, J lost 4 bases, and 6 bases stayed unmatched. The CDR3: CASSLAPGQGLTGELFF. In nucleotides, the CDR3 is TGTGCCAGCAGCTTAGCGCCGGGACAGGGGCTCACCGGGGAGCTGTTTTTT.

The V and J genes are TRBV3-1 (or the pseudogene TRBV3-2) and TRBJ1-3; D is ambiguous. V dropped 1 base and J dropped 0 bases, with 10 bases sitting between them. Germline loops: CDR1 LGHDT, CDR2 YNNKEL (reference sequence). There are 16 residues in the CDR3. The CDR3 bases are TGTGCCAGCAGCCAAGTAGTAAGTTCCTCTGGAAACACCATATATTTT. This codes for CASSQVVSSSGNTIYF.

V and J are TRBV15 and TRBJ1-5; 12 bases are shared with TRBD1. Germline CDR1 is LNHNV and CDR2 is YYDKDF (reference sequence). V lost 7 bases and J lost 3; bases outside the gene matches: 4. The CDR3 consists of 15 residues. CDR3 protein: CATTRDRGHNQPQHF. The CDR3 DNA reads TGTGCCACCACCAGGGACAGGGGGCACAATCAGCCCCAGCATTTT. The whole variable domain, filled in from reference TRBV15 and TRBJ1-5, reads DAMVIQNPRYQVTQFGKPVTLSCSQTLNHNVMYWYQQKSSQAPKLLFHYYDKDFNNEADTPDNFQSRRPNTSFCFLDIRSPGLGDTAMYLCATTRDRGHNQPQHFGDGTRLSIL.

The chain has TRBV19 and TRBJ2-3; no clear D gene. Looked up from germline, CDR1 is LNHDA and CDR2 is SQIVND (reference sequence). The V end was cut by 7 bases, the J end by 0 bases, with 11 bases between. The CDR3 contains 14 residues. DNA for the CDR3: TGTGCCAGTAAGTTAGATCTTAGCACAGATACGCAGTATTTT. This encodes CASKLDLSTDTQYF.

V is TRBV2 and J is TRBJ1-2, with D maybe TRBD1 (6 bases). Germline CDR1 is SNHLY and CDR2 is FYNNEI. With 6 bases removed from V and 6 bases from J, the gap between germline ends came to 17 bases. The length of the CDR3 is 14 residues. CDR3 coding DNA: TGTGCCAGCAGCCCCGTCGGGGGGCGGGATGGCTACACCTTC. Encoded protein: CASSPVGGRDGYTF.

The rearrangement uses TRBV5-6 and TRBJ2-1; 7 nucleotides line up with TRBD2. Germline CDR1 reads SGHDT; CDR2 reads YYEEEE. The CDR3 contains 16 residues. V trimming: 1 base; J trimming: 7 bases; junction bases outside the gene matches: 11. The CDR3 here is CASSLTLLATRNEQFF. CDR3 in DNA: TGTGCCAGCAGCTTGACCCTACTAGCGACAAGAAATGAGCAGTTCTTC. The entire variable domain, with the rest obtained from reference TRBV5-6 and TRBJ2-1, is as follows: DAGVTQSPTHLIKTRGQQVTLRCSPKSGHDTVSWYQQALGQGPQFIFQYYEEEERQRGNFPDRFSGHQFPNYSSELNVNALLLGDSALYLCASSLTLLATRNEQFFGPGTRLTVL.

V and J are TRBV5-6 and TRBJ2-5; 8 bases match TRBD1. The V gene's germline CDR1 is SGHDT and CDR2 YYEEEE. The CDR3 totals 14 residues. V lost 4 bases, J lost 2 bases, and 4 bases stayed unmatched. CDR3 DNA sequence: TGTGCCAGCAGCCGGACAGGGCGACAAGAGACCCAGTACTTC. Its translation: CASSRTGRQETQYF.

This clone was seen a handful of times. In DNA, the CDR3 is TGTGCCTGGAGCGGTAGGAACACTGAAGCTTTCTTT. This translates into CAWSGRNTEAFF. The chain has TRBV30 and TRBJ1-1; D unresolved. This CDR3 spans 12 amino acids. V lost 3 bases and J 1 base, leaving 6 bases between the germline ends. Germline V gives CDR1 GTSNPN, CDR2 SVGIG (reference sequence).

The genes are TRBV18 and TRBJ1-3; D is ambiguous. Germline V gives CDR1 KGHSH, CDR2 LQKENI. V gave up 0 bases and J gave up 1 base, with 4 bases separating them. The CDR3 is 14 amino acids. The CDR3, as DNA: TGTGCCAGCTCACCACCATATTCTGGAAACACCATATATTTT. Protein product: CASSPPYSGNTIYF.

The V call is TRBV6-5, the J call TRBJ1-6; 12 bases line up with TRBD1. There are 14 residues in the CDR3. Germline V gene lookup returns CDR1 MNHEY and CDR2 SVGAGI. J lost 11 bases, V lost 6 bases, and 5 bases had no gene match. The CDR3 loop reads CASRGTGGNTPLHF. In DNA, the CDR3 is TGTGCCAGCAGGGGGACAGGGGGCAATACACCCCTCCACTTT.

The rearrangement joins TRBV19 to TRBJ1-3; no definite D call. The CDR3 is 12 amino acids. Trimming took 7 bases from V and 2 from J, leaving 6 bases between them. The V gene's germline CDR1 is LNHDA and CDR2 SQIVND (reference sequence). Here the CDR3 DNA reads TGTGCCAGTACTGGAGCTGGAAACACCATATATTTT. This codes for CASTGAGNTIYF.

The genes are TRBV2 and TRBJ1-1; D gene ambiguous. Germline CDR1 reads SNHLY; CDR2 reads FYNNEI. The CDR3 is 16 amino acids. V gave up 6 bases and J gave up 5 bases, with 22 bases separating them. The CDR3 loop is CASRSRRASVTTEAFF. The CDR3 DNA sequence: TGTGCCAGCAGGTCCCGGCGGGCGAGTGTAACAACTGAAGCTTTCTTT.

The chain has TRBV5-1 and TRBJ1-5; TRBD1 aligns across 7 bases. V lost 2 bases and J lost 6; bases outside the gene matches: 8. Germline-derived CDR1 and CDR2 are SGHRS and YFSETQ. There are 15 residues in the CDR3. CDR3 sequence reads: CASSFDTGESQPQHF. CDR3 DNA: TGCGCCAGCAGCTTTGACACAGGGGAGAGTCAGCCCCAGCATTTT.

This sequence joins TRBV7-2 and TRBJ2-7; unclear D gene. The V end lost 5 bases, the J end lost 1 base, and 6 bases lay between the germline ends. The CDR3 has 12 residues. From germline, CDR1 is SGHTA and CDR2 FQGNSA. CDR3: CASSLMSYEQYF. The CDR3 DNA is TGTGCCAGCAGCCTTATGTCCTACGAGCAGTACTTC.

The gene calls are TRBV6-5 and TRBJ1-6, with 7 bases aligning to TRBD1. The CDR3 loop spans 14 amino acids. Losses at the gene ends were 0 bases for V and 10 bases for J; bases not matched to a gene: 3. Germline lookup yields CDR1 MNHEY and CDR2 SVGAGI. The CDR3 coding sequence is TGTGCCAGCAGTTACTCGGGGACAGAGTCACCCCTCCACTTT. It encodes CASSYSGTESPLHF.

The genes are TRBV6-5 and TRBJ1-2; TRBD1 agrees at 10 bases. The V gene end was trimmed by 6 bases and the J gene end by 8 bases; junction bases not matched to a gene: 9. Germline V gene lookup returns CDR1 MNHEY and CDR2 SVGAGI. CDR3 length: 14 residues. As DNA, the CDR3 is TGTGCCAGCAGCCTCGACAGGGGGCCTTGGGGCTACACCTTC. This gives the protein CASSLDRGPWGYTF.

This chain uses TRBV7-2 with TRBJ2-3, with TRBD1 identical over 7 bases. CDR1 and CDR2 (germline): SGHTA, FQGNSA. CDR3 length equals 15 residues. V shed 5 bases and J 1 base; nucleotides not matched to a gene: 6. As DNA, the CDR3 is TGTGCCAGCAGCGCACAGGGGATCGGCACAGATACGCAGTATTTT. Translated: CASSAQGIGTDTQYF.

This clone was counted a single time. The rearrangement uses TRBV6-2 or TRBV6-3 and TRBJ1-1, with D unresolved. The CDR3 consists of 13 residues. Between the trimmed V and J ends, which lost 2 bases and 5 bases, there was a span of 9 bases. Germline CDR1 reads MNHEY; CDR2 reads SVGEGT. The CDR3 loop is CASSYPRRTEAFF. As DNA, the CDR3 is TGTGCCAGCAGTTACCCGAGGCGGACTGAAGCTTTCTTT.

This clone has just one count. The chain is built from TRBV6-5 and TRBJ2-7, with a weak D call TRBD1 (6 bases). Trimming stripped 6 bases from V and 0 bases from J, with 15 bases between. This CDR3 has 15 amino acids. The germline V gene has CDR1 MNHEY and CDR2 SVGAGI. The CDR3: CASRTGTRSSYEQYF. The CDR3 nucleotides read TGTGCCAGCAGGACCGGGACACGGAGCTCCTACGAGCAGTACTTC.

The chain has TRBV24-1 and TRBJ2-1, with D maybe TRBD1 (6 bases). The CDR3 length is 15 residues. The V end was cut by 3 bases, the J end by 0 bases, with 8 bases between. The V gene's germline CDR1 is KGHDR and CDR2 SFDVKD. CDR3 sequence: CATSDRTDSYNEQFF. CDR3 DNA: TGTGCCACCAGTGATCGGACAGACTCCTACAATGAGCAGTTCTTC.

In DNA, the CDR3 is TGTGCCAGCAGTGATCCAGGGGGCTTCAATGAGCAGTTCTTC. It translates to CASSDPGGFNEQFF. The gene calls are TRBV2 and TRBJ2-1; 8 bases fit TRBD1. Germline CDR1 is SNHLY and CDR2 is FYNNEI. The CDR3 runs to 14 residues. After removal of 3 bases from V and 6 bases from J, the junction contained 4 bases not matched to a gene.

The chain uses TRBV5-1 and TRBJ2-6; a possible D gene is TRBD1 (6 bases). Trimming took off 1 base at V and 2 bases at J, with 19 bases between the two ends. Germline V CDR1 and CDR2: SGHRS, YFSETQ. The CDR3 is 19 amino acids. The CDR3 sequence: CASSLHPTGQTPGANVLTF. In DNA, the CDR3 is TGCGCCAGCAGCTTGCATCCGACAGGCCAAACCCCTGGGGCCAACGTCCTGACTTTC.

This chain uses TRBV9 with TRBJ1-6, with D maybe TRBD1 (6 bases). CDR3 length: 14 residues. The germline V gene has CDR1 SGDLS and CDR2 YYNGEE. Trimming took 4 bases from V and 8 from J, leaving 13 bases between them. CDR3: CASSLQGFDSPLHF. The CDR3 DNA follows: TGTGCCAGCAGCCTACAGGGTTTCGATTCACCCCTCCACTTT.

J is TRBJ2-3 and V is TRBV4-1, with 16 bases identical to TRBD2. Germline V gene sequence: CDR1 MGHRA, CDR2 YSYEKL. The V segment lost 5 bases and the J segment 4 bases; nucleotides outside the gene matches: 9. The CDR3 runs 18 residues. The CDR3 DNA sequence: TGCGCCAGCAGCAAAACCGGGACTAGCGGGAGGGGGTCAGATACGCAGTATTTT. Protein: CASSKTGTSGRGSDTQYF.

This chain uses TRBV5-1 with TRBJ2-5; 11 bases agree with TRBD2. The CDR3 spans 17 residues. Germline trimming cut 0 bases from V and 0 bases from J; bases unmatched to any gene: 4. Germline V gives CDR1 SGHRS, CDR2 YFSETQ. CDR3 sequence: CASSLGLAGGNQETQYF. Written as DNA, the CDR3 is TGCGCCAGCAGCTTGGGGCTAGCGGGAGGAAACCAAGAGACCCAGTACTTC.